The clone carrying this T cell receptor beta chain was counted between two and nine times. Its target is unknown. Treatment noted: roughly 11-day PBMC culture with coronavirus spike peptide pools or control peptides (ViraFEST assay). Antigen-specific T cell expansion with peptide pools preceded TCR sequencing in the ViraFEST approach. An Oncomine TCR Beta short-read assay was used to sequence the DNA from cultured CD4+ T cells. TCRdb itself ran the PCR reads through MiXCR, one entry per CDR3 protein. The sample has some 12,000 distinct CDR3 sequences; 38% are singletons. This sample was taken from a study of vaccination and CD4 T cells after COVID-19. Background on the study: The authors exposed cells to overlapping spike peptides derived from SARS-CoV-2, HCoV-NL63, HCoV-OC43 and HCoV-229E. No peptide, an HIV-1 Nef pool, or a CEFX pool was what each control culture received. Study results and caveats: For convalescent patients, 304 of the 307 vaccine-specific clones analyzed were classified as spike mono-reactive.

The CDR3 totals 15 residues. The junction had 7 bases not matched to a gene; V was cut back by 2 bases and J by 4 bases. Germline V CDR1 and CDR2: DFQATT, SNEGSKA (reference sequence). Sequencing input: cultured CD4+ T cells from blood. This clonotype was obtained from a human donor with COVID-19. The chain recombines TRBV20-1 with TRBJ1-4; 7 nucleotides agree with TRBD1. The CDR3 reads CSARQSGQFNEKLFF. In nucleotides, the CDR3 is TGCAGTGCTAGACAATCGGGACAGTTTAATGAAAAACTGTTTTTT.